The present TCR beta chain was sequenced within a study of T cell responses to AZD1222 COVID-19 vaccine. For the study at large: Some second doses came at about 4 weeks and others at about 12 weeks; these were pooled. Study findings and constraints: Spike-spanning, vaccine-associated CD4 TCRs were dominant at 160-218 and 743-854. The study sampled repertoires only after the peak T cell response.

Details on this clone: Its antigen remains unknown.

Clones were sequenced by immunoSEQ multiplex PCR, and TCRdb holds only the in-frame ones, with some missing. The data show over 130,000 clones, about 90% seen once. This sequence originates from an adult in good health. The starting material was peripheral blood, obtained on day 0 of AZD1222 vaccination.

The CDR3 DNA reads TGTGCCTGGGCCCGGGACATAGATCAGCCCCAGCATTTT. Protein sequence: CAWARDIDQPQHF. V gene TRBV30 combines with J gene TRBJ1-5, with TRBD1 as a possible D gene (6 bases). The germline gives CDR1 GTSNPN, CDR2 SVGIG (reference sequence). This CDR3 has 13 residues. Trimming stripped 5 bases from V and 5 bases from J, with 13 bases between.